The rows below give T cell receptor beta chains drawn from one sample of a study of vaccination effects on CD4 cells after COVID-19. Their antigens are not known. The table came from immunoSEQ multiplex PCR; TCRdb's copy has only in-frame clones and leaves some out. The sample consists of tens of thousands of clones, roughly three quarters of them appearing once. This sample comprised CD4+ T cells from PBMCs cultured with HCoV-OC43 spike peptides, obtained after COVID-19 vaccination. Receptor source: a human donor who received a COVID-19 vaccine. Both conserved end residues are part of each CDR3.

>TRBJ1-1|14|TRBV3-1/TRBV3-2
CASSDRDRGLEAFF
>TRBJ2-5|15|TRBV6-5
CASSYSSHPEETQYF
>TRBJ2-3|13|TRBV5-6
CASSFQEADTQYF
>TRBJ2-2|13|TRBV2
CASSDRYTGELFF
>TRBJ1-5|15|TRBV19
CASTPRDRGDQPQHF
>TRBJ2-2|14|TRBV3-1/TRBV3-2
CASSHGTIDGELFF
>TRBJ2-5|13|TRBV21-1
CASSKEQGKTQYF
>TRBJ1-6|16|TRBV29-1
CSVEDGWAPRNSPLHF
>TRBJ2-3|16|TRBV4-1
CASSRLPSESTDTQYF
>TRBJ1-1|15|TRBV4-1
CASSQGGLPPPEAFF
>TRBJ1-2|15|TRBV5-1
CASRLTSTGDYGYTF
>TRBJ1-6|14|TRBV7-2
CASSLAPVGSPLHF